This T cell receptor beta chain was profiled in a study of T cell changes during pregnancy in multiple sclerosis. Profiled with immunoSEQ multiplex PCR; TCRdb holds only in-frame clones, not every one. The top ten hold 2.8% of the sample, which has around 56,000 clones, more than 85% seen once. Germline values: CDR1 MNHEY, CDR2 SVGAGI. This CDR3 has 14 residues. V was clipped by 4 bases and J by 4 bases, with 13 bases between them. Material: peripheral blood, obtained in the third trimester of pregnancy. This TCR derives from a female donor in good health, enrolled as a control in a pregnancy study. The rearrangement uses TRBV6-5 and TRBJ1-2; D unresolved. This CDR3 is CASSSPGIGYGYTF. CDR3 DNA sequence: TGTGCCAGCAGTTCCCCCGGGATCGGCTATGGCTACACCTTC.